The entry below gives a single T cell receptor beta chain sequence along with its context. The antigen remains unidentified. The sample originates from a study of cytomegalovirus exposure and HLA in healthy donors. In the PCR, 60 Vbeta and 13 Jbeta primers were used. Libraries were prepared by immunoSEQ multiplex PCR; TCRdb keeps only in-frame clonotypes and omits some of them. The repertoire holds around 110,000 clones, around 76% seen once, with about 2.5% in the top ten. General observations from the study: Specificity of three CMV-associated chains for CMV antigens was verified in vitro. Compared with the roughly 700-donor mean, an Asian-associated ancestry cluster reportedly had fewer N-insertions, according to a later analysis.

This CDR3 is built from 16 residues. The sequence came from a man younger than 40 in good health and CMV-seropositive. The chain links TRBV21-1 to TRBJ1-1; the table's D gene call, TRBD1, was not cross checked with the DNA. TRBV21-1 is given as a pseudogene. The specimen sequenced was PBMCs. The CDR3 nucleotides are TGTGCCAGCAGCAAAGTCTACCCTGGGCAACCCATTAGAGCTTTCTTT. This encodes CASSKVYPGQPIRAFF.